This record covers a single TCR beta chain. Antigen specificity is unknown. This sample's treatment: oral pan-JAK inhibitor, 5-10 mg twice daily. From alopecia areata patients, lesional scalp punch biopsies and peripheral blood were collected. This sample was included in a study of CD8+ T cells in alopecia areata. The study's findings and limits: Scalp clonality dropped significantly under tofacitinib, as did expanded CD8+ top-100 clones. Elevated clonality characterized lesional scalp relative to normal scalp, particularly in alopecia totalis/universalis.

Sequencing templates came from extracted RNA that was reverse transcribed into cDNA. Here immunoSEQ multiplex PCR was the method, and the copy in TCRdb shows in-frame clones only, minus some. The repertoire holds 120,000 or so clones, with 61% as singletons. This TCR was recovered from a human donor with alopecia areata. The source was CD4+ T cells sorted from blood, collected at week 4, from a patient treated with tofacitinib.

The CDR3 coding sequence is TGCGCCCGACCCGGGTTGGAGACCCAGTACTTC. Amino acids: CARPGLETQYF. The chain joins TRBV23-1 to TRBJ2-5; D not certain. TRBV23-1 qualifies as an ORF whose function is uncertain. The CDR3 is 11 amino acids. Trimming left V 11 bases short and J 5 bases short, with 12 bases between.